The entry below describes one TCR beta chain. Its antigen is not identified. This record belongs to a study of blood T cells in healthy people across ages. Findings and limits, study-wide: Roughly linear declines in TCR beta diversity per million T cells occurred with age.

The authors ran a second PCR of roughly 6 to 12 cycles using a sample-barcoded 5' primer and a J-beta primer mix. Via MiXCR, TCRdb re-called the 5' RACE reads, giving one row per CDR3 protein. This table holds 760,000 or so distinct CDR3 sequences, 20% to 30% found once. These same data were also listed under a study on T cells of mothers and their children. That source reports: Barcodes for each sample and 2-4 random nucleotides were added by the M1S primer used in the second PCR.

Sequencing was done on a sample of blood. The sequence derives from a boy younger than 18 in good health.

The CDR3 coding sequence is TGTGCCAGCAGTGGACAGGCAAGTACCTACAATGAGCAGTTCTTC. Its translation: CASSGQASTYNEQFF. The chain carries TRBV6-4 and TRBJ2-1, with a tentative D call TRBD1 (6 bases). This CDR3 comprises 15 residues. CDR1 and CDR2 from the germline V gene are MRHNA and SNTAGT. Trimming shortened V by 4 bases and J by 2 bases, and 12 bases separated the two germline ends.